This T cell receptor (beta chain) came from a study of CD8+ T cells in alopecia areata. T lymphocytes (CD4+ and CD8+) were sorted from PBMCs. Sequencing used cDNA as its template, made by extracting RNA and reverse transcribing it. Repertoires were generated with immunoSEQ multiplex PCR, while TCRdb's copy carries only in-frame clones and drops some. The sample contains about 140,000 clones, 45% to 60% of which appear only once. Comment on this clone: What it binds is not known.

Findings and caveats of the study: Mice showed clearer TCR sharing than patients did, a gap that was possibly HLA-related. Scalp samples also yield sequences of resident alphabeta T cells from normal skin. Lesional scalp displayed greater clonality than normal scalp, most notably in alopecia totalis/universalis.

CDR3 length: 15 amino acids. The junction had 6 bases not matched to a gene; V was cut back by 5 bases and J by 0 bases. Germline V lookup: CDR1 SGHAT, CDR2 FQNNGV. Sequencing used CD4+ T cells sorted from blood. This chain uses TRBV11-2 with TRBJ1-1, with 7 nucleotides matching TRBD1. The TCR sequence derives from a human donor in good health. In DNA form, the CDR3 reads TGTGCCAGCAGCGCAGGGGGGGTGCTGAACACTGAAGCTTTCTTT. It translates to CASSAGGVLNTEAFF.